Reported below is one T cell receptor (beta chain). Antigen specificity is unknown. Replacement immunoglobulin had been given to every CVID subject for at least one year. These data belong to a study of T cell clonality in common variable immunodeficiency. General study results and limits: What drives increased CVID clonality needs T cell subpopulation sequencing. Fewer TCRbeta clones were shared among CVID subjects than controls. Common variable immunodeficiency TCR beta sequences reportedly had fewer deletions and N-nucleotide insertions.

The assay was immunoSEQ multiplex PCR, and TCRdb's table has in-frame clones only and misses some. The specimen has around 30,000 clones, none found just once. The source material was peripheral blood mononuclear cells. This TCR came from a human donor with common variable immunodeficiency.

The CDR3 bases that were read are TGTGCCAGTAGTGCCGGACTGGGGGGCACTGAA. Protein: CASSAGLGGTE. The CDR3, in full, reads CASSAGLGGTEAFF. This chain connects TRBV19 to TRBJ1-1; a weak D match, TRBD1 (5 bases). Coverage ceases 3 residues before the CDR3 finishes, and the germline J gene fills in the end. Germline V gives CDR1 LNHDA, CDR2 SQIVND (reference sequence). Trimming took 5 bases from V and 4 from J, leaving 14 bases between them. The CDR3 length is 14 residues.